This T cell receptor beta chain was documented in a study of response to subunit inactivated influenza vaccine. Study-level findings and limits: The authors put forward the suggestion that each seasonal influenza vaccination may bring in only a limited number of new T cells.

In TCRdb, the RT-PCR reads were re-called with MiXCR into one record per CDR3 protein. The data hold some 600,000 distinct CDR3 sequences, with 12% to 15% observed a single time. A few counts support this clonotype. Its specificity is not known. The length of the CDR3 is 13 residues. V dropped 8 bases and J dropped 0 bases, with 8 bases sitting between them. Germline CDR1 is MDHEN and CDR2 is SYDVKM. Sequences were derived from PBMCs from blood, sampled around 15 days before vaccination. The TCR originated in a man over 45 who received an inactivated influenza vaccine. This sequence joins TRBV28 and TRBJ2-4; D assignment may be TRBD1 or TRBD2 (5 bases each). CDR3 nucleotide sequence: TGTGCCAGCGTTGGGACAGCCAAAAACATTCAGTACTTC. Its translation: CASVGTAKNIQYF.